One and the same sample provided the 11 T cell receptor beta chains below, sequenced in a study of cytomegalovirus exposure and HLA in healthy donors. The PCR used 60 Vbeta and 13 Jbeta primers. Sequencing was performed with immunoSEQ multiplex PCR; in TCRdb, only in-frame clones are kept and a portion is missing. The table shows 95,000 to 150,000 clones, with about 85% occurring only once. The specimen sequenced was PBMCs. Source of these receptors: a young man in good health and CMV-seropositive.

The chain is built from TRBV2 and TRBJ1-2; TRBD1 might be the D (5 bases). The V and J ends lost 7 bases and 8 bases respectively, with 23 bases between them. Germline assignment: CDR1 SNHLY and CDR2 FYNNEI. This CDR3 has 15 residues. CDR3 sequence: CASTRKQAVVRGYTF. Written as DNA, the CDR3 is TGTGCCAGCACGAGGAAACAGGCCGTGGTTAGGGGCTACACCTTC. Variable domain in full (rest from reference TRBV2 and TRBJ1-2): EPEVTQTPSHQVTQMGQEVILRCVPISNHLYFYWYRQILGQKVEFLVSFYNNEISEKSEIFDDQFSVERPDGSNFTLKIRSTKLEDSAMYFCASTRKQAVVRGYTFGSGTRLTVV.

This clone appeared once. The chain recombines TRBV5-1 with TRBJ1-4; 10 bases are shared with TRBD1. Germline V gene sequence: CDR1 SGHRS, CDR2 YFSETQ. The CDR3 has 13 amino acids. V was pared by 6 bases and J by 7 bases, with 3 bases of the junction left unmatched. DNA of the CDR3: TGCGCCAGCAAGCGGACAGGGGGTGAAAAACTGTTTTTT. It codes for CASKRTGGEKLFF.

This clone was seen a few times. This chain joins TRBV7-2 and TRBJ2-3, with unresolved D. The CDR3 totals 13 residues. V shed 1 base and J shed 2 bases, with 4 bases lying between them. The germline gives CDR1 SGHTA, CDR2 FQGNSA. CDR3 DNA: TGTGCCAGCAGCTTAGACTACACAGATACGCAGTATTTT. Protein sequence: CASSLDYTDTQYF.

Only one count was recorded for this clone. The chain links TRBV29-1 to TRBJ2-5, with unresolved D. The DNA end is a closer match to TRBJ2-7, so the J assignment may be wrong. The CDR3 totals 13 residues. CDR1 is SQVTM, CDR2 ANQGSEA, per germline. In nucleotides, the CDR3 is TGCAGCGTTGAAGAAGGTAGCTCCTACGAGCAGTACTTC. Its protein is CSVEEGSSYEQYF.

The chain joins TRBV5-6 to TRBJ1-1; D might be TRBD1 (5 bases). Germline V gene lookup returns CDR1 SGHDT and CDR2 YYEEEE. V was shortened by 1 base and J by 11 bases, with 15 bases between the two germline ends. This CDR3 has 13 amino acids. CDR3 nucleotide sequence: TGTGCCAGCAGCTTGCGCCAGTCAGGGTTTGCTTTCTTT. It is translated as CASSLRQSGFAFF.

The genes are TRBV7-9 and TRBJ2-1, with 10 nucleotides matching TRBD2. After removal of 4 bases from V and 6 bases from J, the junction contained 6 bases not matched to a gene. Per germline, CDR1 SEHNR and CDR2 FQNEAQ (reference sequence). The CDR3 consists of 15 residues. The CDR3 sequence is CASSSGLALSNEQFF. In DNA form, the CDR3 reads TGTGCCAGCAGCTCGGGACTAGCGCTTAGCAATGAGCAGTTCTTC.

The V and J genes are TRBV29-1 and TRBJ2-6; D might be TRBD1 (8 bases). The V gene lost 6 bases and the J gene lost 4 bases, with 25 bases spanning the gap. Germline V gives CDR1 SQVTM, CDR2 ANQGSEA. The CDR3 is 18 residues long. This CDR3 reads CSVDTAGQGGGGANVLTF. The CDR3 bases are TGCAGCGTCGATACTGCAGGACAGGGCGGGGGAGGGGCCAACGTCCTGACTTTC.

This sequence joins TRBV30 and TRBJ2-2; weak D call: TRBD1 (5 bases). The CDR3 has 13 residues. V gave up 0 bases and J gave up 6 bases, with 8 bases separating them. CDR1 GTSNPN and CDR2 SVGIG come from the germline V gene (reference sequence). The CDR3 region is CAWSVGDSGELFF. The CDR3 DNA reads as TGTGCCTGGAGTGTAGGGGATTCCGGGGAGCTGTTTTTT.

The CDR3 reads CASSPTGGSPHQETQYF. CDR3 bases: TGTGCCAGTAGTCCGACCGGGGGGTCGCCCCACCAAGAGACCCAGTACTTC. This rearrangement joins TRBV19 to TRBJ2-5; 7 bases align to TRBD2. Germline V CDR1 and CDR2: LNHDA, SQIVND (reference sequence). Trimming removed 5 bases from V and 0 bases from J; junction bases left unmatched: 12. This CDR3 is 17 amino acids long. Full variable domain (missing parts from reference TRBV19 and TRBJ2-5): DGGITQSPKYLFRKEGQNVTLSCEQNLNHDAMYWYRQDPGQGLRLIYYSQIVNDFQKGDIAEGYSVSREKKESFPLTVTSAQKNPTAFYLCASSPTGGSPHQETQYFGPGTRLLVL.

The J gene is TRBJ1-1, the V gene TRBV10-2; D is undetermined. Germline V CDR1 and CDR2: WSHSY, SAAADI. The CDR3 runs 13 residues. Trimming stripped 3 bases from V and 4 bases from J, with 9 bases between. DNA for the CDR3: TGCGCCAGCAGTGACTCCGGAGGCACTGAAGCTTTCTTT. It encodes CASSDSGGTEAFF.

This chain joins TRBV27 and TRBJ1-1; D gene ambiguous. The germline gives CDR1 MNHEY, CDR2 SMNVEV (reference sequence). The CDR3 runs 13 residues. Trimming shortened V by 8 bases and J by 4 bases, and 14 bases separated the two germline ends. The CDR3 nucleotides read TGTGCCAGCTCGTCGGGTATAGGCACTGAAGCTTTCTTT. The encoded protein is CASSSGIGTEAFF.